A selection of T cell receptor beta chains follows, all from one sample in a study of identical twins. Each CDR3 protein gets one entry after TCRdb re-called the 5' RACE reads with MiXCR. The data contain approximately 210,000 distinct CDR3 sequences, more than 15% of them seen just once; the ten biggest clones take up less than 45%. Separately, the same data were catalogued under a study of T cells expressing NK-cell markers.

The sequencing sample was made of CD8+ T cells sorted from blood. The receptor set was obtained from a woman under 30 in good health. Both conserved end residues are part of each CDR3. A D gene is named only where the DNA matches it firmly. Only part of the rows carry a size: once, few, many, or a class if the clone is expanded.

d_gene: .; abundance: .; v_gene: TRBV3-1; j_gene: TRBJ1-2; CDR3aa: CASSQDQGAAEMYGGYTF; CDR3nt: TGTGCCAGCAGCCAAGATCAGGGTGCGGCGGAAATGTACGGTGGCTACACCTTC
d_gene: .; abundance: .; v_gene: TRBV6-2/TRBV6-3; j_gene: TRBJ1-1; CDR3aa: CASSRAWGAGTEAFF; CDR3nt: TGTGCCAGCAGCCGTGCCTGGGGGGCTGGGACTGAAGCTTTCTTT
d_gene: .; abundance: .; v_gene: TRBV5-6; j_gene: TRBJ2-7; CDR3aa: CASSTSYYEQYF; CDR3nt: TGTGCCAGCAGCACCTCCTACTACGAGCAGTACTTC
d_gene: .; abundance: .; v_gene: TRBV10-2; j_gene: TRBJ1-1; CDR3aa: CASMPGNTEAFF; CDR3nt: TGCGCCAGCATGCCGGGGAACACTGAAGCTTTCTTT
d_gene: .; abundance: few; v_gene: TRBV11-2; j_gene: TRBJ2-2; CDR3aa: CATLQTNTGELFF; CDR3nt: TGTGCCACGTTACAGACGAACACCGGGGAGCTGTTTTTT
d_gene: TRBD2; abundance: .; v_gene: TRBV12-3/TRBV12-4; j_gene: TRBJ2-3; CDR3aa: CASSSGLAGARAQYF; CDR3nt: TGTGCCAGCAGTTCGGGACTAGCGGGGGCTCGGGCGCAGTATTTT
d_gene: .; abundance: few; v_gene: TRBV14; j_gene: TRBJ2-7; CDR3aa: CASSHFGYEQYF; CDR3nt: TGTGCCAGCAGCCACTTCGGCTACGAGCAGTACTTC
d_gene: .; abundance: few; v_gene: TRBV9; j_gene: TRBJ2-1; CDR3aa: CASSALIGERDEQFF; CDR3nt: TGTGCCAGCAGCGCTCTTATAGGGGAGCGGGATGAGCAGTTCTTC
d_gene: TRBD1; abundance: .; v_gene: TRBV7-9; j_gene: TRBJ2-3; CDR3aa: CASSAQTGDGSTYTQYF; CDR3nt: TGTGCCAGCAGCGCACAAACAGGGGACGGCTCTACTTATACGCAGTATTTT
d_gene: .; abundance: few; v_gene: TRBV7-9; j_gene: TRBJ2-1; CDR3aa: CASSAMGENEQFF; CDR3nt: TGTGCCAGCAGCGCCATGGGTGAGAATGAGCAGTTCTTC
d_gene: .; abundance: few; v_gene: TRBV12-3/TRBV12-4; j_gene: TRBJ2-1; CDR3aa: CASGSRTSDEQFF; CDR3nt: TGTGCCAGCGGTTCCCGGACGTCAGATGAGCAGTTCTTC
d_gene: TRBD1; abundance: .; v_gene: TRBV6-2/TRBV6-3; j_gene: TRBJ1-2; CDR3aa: CASSGGDRGNYGYTF; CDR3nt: TGTGCCAGCAGTGGCGGCGACAGGGGCAACTATGGCTACACCTTC
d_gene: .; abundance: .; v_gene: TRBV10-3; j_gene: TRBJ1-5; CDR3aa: CAVPLGFEINQPQHF; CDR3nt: TGTGCCGTACCGTTGGGATTCGAGATCAATCAGCCCCAGCATTTT
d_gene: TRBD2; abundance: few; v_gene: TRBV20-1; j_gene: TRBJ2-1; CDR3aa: CSATTSGDYNEQFF; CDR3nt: TGCAGTGCTACGACTAGCGGGGACTACAATGAGCAGTTCTTC
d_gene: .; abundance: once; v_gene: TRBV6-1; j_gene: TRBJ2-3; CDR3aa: CASSPTGDFADTQYF; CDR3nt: TGTGCCAGCAGTCCTACAGGGGACTTCGCAGATACGCAGTATTTT
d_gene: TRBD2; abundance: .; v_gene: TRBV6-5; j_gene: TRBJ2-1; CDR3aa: CASSYSRLAGGSSYNEQFF; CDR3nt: TGTGCCAGCAGTTACTCGAGACTAGCGGGGGGGAGCTCCTACAATGAGCAGTTCTTC
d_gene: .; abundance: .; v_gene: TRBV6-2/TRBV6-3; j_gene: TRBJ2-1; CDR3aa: CASSFLPGSPSYNEQFF; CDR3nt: TGTGCCAGCAGTTTCCTTCCAGGGTCACCTTCTTACAATGAGCAGTTCTTC
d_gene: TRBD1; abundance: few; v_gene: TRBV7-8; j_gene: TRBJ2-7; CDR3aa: CASSPDRGAYEQYF; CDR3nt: TGTGCCAGCAGCCCGGACAGGGGTGCCTACGAGCAGTACTTC
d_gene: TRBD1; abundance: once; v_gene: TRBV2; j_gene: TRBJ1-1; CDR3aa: CASSGEDRPVLSRNTEAFF; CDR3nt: TGTGCCAGCAGTGGAGAGGACAGGCCAGTATTATCAAGGAACACTGAAGCTTTCTTT
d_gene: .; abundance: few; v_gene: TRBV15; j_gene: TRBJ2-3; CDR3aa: CATSKGTDTQYF; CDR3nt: TGTGCCACCAGCAAAGGGACAGATACGCAGTATTTT
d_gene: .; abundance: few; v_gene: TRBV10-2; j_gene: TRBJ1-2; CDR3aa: CASSERVHGGYTF; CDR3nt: TGCGCCAGCAGTGAACGGGTCCACGGGGGCTACACCTTC
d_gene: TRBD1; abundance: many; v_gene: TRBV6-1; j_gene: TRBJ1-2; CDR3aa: CASSVGQVFGYTF; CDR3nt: TGTGCCAGCAGTGTGGGACAGGTCTTTGGCTACACCTTC
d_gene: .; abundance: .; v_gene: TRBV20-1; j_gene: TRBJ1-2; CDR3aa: CSALQDGGQDYGYTF; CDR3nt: TGCAGTGCTCTTCAGGACGGGGGGCAGGACTATGGCTACACCTTC
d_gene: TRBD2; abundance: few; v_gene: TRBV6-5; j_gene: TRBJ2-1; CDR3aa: CASSFGRSSYNEQFF; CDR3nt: TGTGCCAGCAGTTTCGGGAGGAGCTCCTACAATGAGCAGTTCTTC
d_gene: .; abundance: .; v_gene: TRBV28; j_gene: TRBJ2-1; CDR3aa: CACSLGPSIGLSYNEQFF; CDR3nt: TGTGCCTGCAGTTTAGGCCCCTCTATAGGACTCTCCTACAATGAGCAGTTCTTC
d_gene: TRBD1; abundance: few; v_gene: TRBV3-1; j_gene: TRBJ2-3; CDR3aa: CASSQGDRGTDTQYF; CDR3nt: TGTGCCAGCAGCCAAGGGGACAGGGGCACAGATACGCAGTATTTT
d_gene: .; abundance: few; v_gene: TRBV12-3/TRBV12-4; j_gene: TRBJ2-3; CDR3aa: CASSAEAPDTQYF; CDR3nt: TGTGCCAGCAGTGCCGAGGCACCAGATACGCAGTATTTT
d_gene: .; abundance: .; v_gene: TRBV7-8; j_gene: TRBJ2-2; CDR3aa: CASSRWGEDLTGELFF; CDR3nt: TGTGCCAGCAGCCGCTGGGGGGAGGACCTCACCGGGGAGCTGTTTTTT
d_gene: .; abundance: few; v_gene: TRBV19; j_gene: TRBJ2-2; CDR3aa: CASSIGGELFF; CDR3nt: TGTGCCAGTAGTATAGGCGGGGAGCTGTTTTTT
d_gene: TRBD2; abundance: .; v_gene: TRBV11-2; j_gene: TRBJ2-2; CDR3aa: CASSLQAGGPPAGELFF; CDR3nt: TGTGCCAGCAGCTTACAGGCGGGGGGCCCCCCAGCCGGGGAGCTGTTTTTT
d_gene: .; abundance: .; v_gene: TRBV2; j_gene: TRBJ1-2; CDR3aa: CASSGRLNYGYTF; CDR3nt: TGTGCCAGCTCAGGGAGGCTGAACTATGGCTACACCTTC
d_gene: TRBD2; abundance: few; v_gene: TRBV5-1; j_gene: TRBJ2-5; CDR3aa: CASSLAGSGLSQYF; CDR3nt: TGCGCCAGCAGCTTAGCGGGGTCGGGTCTGTCCCAGTACTTC
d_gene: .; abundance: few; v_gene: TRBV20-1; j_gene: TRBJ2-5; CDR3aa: CSARDLSGGDQETQYF; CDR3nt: TGCAGTGCTAGAGATCTGTCAGGGGGGGACCAAGAGACCCAGTACTTC
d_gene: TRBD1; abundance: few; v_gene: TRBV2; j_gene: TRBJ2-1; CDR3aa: CASRDRGQTEQFF; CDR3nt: TGTGCCAGCAGAGACAGGGGGCAAACGGAGCAGTTCTTC
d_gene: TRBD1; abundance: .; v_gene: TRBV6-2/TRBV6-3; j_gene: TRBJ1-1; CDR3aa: CASSSGQGVITEAFF; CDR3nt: TGTGCCAGCAGTTCGGGACAGGGGGTGATCACTGAAGCTTTCTTT
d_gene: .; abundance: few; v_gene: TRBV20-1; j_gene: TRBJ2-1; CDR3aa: CSARLVTEQFF; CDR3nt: TGCAGTGCTAGGTTAGTTACTGAGCAGTTCTTC
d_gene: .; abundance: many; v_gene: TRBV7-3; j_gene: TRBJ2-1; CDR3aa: CASSGVGGGAGNEQFF; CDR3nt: TGTGCCAGCAGCGGGGTGGGAGGAGGGGCAGGGAATGAGCAGTTCTTC
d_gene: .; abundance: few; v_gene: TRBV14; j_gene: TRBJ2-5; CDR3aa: CASSQVTDWRQETQYF; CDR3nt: TGTGCCAGCAGCCAAGTTACCGACTGGCGGCAAGAGACCCAGTACTTC
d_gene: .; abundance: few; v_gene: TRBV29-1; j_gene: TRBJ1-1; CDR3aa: CSVDSGVGKAFF; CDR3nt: TGCAGCGTAGACTCAGGGGTGGGGAAAGCTTTCTTT
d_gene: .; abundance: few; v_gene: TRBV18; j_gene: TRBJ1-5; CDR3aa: CASKTGRGPQHF; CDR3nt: TGTGCCAGCAAAACAGGGCGAGGGCCCCAGCATTTT
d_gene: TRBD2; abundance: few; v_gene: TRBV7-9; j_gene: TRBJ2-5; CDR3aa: CASSPGLAEQETQYF; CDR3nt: TGTGCCAGCAGCCCGGGACTAGCGGAACAAGAGACCCAGTACTTC
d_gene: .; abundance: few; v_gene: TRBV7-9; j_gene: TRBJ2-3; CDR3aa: CASSLASDTQYF; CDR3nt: TGTGCCAGCAGCTTAGCGTCAGATACGCAGTATTTT
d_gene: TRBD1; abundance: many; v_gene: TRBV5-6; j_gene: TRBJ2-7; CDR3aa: CASSLGTGTYEQYF; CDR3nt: TGTGCCAGCAGCTTGGGGACAGGGACCTACGAGCAGTACTTC
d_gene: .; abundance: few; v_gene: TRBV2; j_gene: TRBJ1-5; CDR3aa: CASSPDTRPNQPQHF; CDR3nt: TGTGCCAGCAGCCCAGACACCCGCCCCAATCAGCCCCAGCATTTT
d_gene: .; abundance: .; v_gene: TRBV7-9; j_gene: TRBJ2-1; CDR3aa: CASSLGQRDTEQFF; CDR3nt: TGTGCCAGCAGCTTAGGGCAAAGGGACACTGAGCAGTTCTTC
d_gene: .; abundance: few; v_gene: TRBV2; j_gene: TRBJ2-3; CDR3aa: CASSGGTTYGTDTQYF; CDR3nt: TGTGCCAGCAGTGGAGGGACCACCTACGGCACAGATACGCAGTATTTT
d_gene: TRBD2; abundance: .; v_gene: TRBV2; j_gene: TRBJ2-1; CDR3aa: CASSEARVAGAGEQFF; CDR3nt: TGTGCCAGCAGTGAAGCGCGGGTAGCGGGAGCCGGTGAGCAGTTCTTC
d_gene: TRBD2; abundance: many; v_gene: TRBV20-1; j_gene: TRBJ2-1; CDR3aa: CSARDQGGLALYNEQFF; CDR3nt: TGCAGTGCTAGAGACCAAGGGGGACTAGCGTTGTACAATGAGCAGTTCTTC
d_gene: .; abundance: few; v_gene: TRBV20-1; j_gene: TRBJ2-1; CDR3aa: CSAREWPNNEQFF; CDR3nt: TGCAGTGCTAGAGAGTGGCCAAACAATGAGCAGTTCTTC
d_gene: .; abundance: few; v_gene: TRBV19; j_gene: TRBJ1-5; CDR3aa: CASSILANSNQPQHF; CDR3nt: TGTGCCAGTAGTATACTGGCCAATAGCAATCAGCCCCAGCATTTT
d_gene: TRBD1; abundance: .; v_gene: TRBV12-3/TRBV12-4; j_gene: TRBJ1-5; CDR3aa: CASSLAAGGENGNQPQHF; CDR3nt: TGTGCCAGCAGTTTAGCGGCAGGGGGAGAAAATGGCAATCAGCCCCAGCATTTT
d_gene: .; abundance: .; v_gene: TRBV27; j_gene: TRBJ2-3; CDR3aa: CASSLGDGFTDTQYF; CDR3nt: TGTGCCAGCAGTTTAGGAGACGGGTTCACAGATACGCAGTATTTT
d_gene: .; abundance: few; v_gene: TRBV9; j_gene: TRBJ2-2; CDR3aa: CASSALPPGELFF; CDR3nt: TGTGCCAGCAGCGCTCTTCCACCCGGGGAGCTGTTTTTT
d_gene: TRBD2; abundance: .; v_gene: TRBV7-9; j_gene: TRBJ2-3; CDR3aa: CASSLAETSADTQYF; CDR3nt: TGTGCCAGCAGCTTAGCCGAGACTAGCGCAGATACGCAGTATTTT
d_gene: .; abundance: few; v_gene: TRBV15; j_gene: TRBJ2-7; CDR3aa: CATSGPDDRFEQYF; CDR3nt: TGTGCCACCAGCGGACCCGACGACAGATTTGAGCAGTACTTC
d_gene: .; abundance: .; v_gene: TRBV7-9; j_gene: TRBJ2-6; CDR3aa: CASSSTRSGANVLTF; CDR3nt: TGTGCCAGCAGCTCCACACGCTCTGGGGCCAACGTCCTGACTTTC
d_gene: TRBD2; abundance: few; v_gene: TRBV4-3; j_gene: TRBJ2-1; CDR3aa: CASSPGTSGYEQFF; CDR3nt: TGCGCCAGCAGCCCCGGGACTAGCGGATATGAGCAGTTCTTC
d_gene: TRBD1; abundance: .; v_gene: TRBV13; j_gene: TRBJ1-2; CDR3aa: CASSQGGEAGGYTF; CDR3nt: TGTGCCAGCAGCCAGGGGGGCGAAGCTGGAGGCTACACCTTC
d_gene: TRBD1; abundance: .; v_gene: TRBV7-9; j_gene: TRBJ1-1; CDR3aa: CASSSTGGYTEAFF; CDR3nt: TGTGCCAGCAGCTCTACAGGGGGCTACACTGAAGCTTTCTTT
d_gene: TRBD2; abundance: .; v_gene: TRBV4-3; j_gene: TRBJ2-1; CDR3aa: CASSQEWWSSGSNEQFF; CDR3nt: TGCGCCAGCAGCCAAGAATGGTGGTCTAGCGGGAGCAATGAGCAGTTCTTC